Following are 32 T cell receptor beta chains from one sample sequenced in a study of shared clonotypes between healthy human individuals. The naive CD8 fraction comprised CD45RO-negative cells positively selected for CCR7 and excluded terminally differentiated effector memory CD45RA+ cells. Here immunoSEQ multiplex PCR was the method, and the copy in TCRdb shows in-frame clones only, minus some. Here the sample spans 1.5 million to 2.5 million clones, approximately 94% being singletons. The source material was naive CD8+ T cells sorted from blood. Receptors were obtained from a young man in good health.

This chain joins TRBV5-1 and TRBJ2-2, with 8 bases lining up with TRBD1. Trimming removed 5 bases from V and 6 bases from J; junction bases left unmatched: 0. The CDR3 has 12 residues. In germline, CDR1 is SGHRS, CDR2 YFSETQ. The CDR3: CASRQGAGELFF. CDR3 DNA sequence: TGCGCCAGCAGACAGGGGGCCGGGGAGCTGTTTTTT.

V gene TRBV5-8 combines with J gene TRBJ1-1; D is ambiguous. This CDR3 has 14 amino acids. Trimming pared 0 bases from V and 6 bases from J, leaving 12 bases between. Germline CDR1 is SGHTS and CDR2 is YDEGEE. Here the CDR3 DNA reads TGTGCCAGCAGCTTGGTCATAGGCAGACCTGAAGCTTTCTTT. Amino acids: CASSLVIGRPEAFF.

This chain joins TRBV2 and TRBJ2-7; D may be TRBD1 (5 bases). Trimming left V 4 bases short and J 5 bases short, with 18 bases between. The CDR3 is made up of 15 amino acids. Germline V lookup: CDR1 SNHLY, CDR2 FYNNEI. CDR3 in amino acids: CASSGRQISKDEQYF. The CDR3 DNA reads TGTGCCAGCAGTGGGAGACAGATAAGTAAGGACGAGCAGTACTTC.

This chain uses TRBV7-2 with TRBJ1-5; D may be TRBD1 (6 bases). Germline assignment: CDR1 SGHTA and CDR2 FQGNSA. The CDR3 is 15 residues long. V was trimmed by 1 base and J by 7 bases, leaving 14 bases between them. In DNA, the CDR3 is TGTGCCAGCAGCTTAGTTCTACAGGGCGAGCAGCCCCAGCATTTT. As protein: CASSLVLQGEQPQHF.

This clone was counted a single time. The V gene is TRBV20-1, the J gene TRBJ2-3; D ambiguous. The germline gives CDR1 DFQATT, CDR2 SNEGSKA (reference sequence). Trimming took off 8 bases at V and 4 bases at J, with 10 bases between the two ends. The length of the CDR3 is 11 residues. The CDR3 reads CSSKLADTQYF. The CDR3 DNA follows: TGCAGTTCTAAGTTGGCAGATACGCAGTATTTT.

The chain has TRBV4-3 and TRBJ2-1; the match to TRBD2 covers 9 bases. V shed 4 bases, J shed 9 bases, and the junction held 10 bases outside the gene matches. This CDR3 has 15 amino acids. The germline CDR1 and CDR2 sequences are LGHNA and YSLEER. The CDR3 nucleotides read TGCGCCAGCAGCCCAGGGGCTAGCGGGACGGGTGAGCAGTTCTTC. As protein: CASSPGASGTGEQFF.

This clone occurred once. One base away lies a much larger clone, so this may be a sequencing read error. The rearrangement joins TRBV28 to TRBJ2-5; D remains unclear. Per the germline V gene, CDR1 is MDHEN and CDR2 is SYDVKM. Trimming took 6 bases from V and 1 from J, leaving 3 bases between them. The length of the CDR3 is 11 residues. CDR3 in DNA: TGTGCCAGCAGCCCCCAAGAGACCCAGTACTTC. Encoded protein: CASSPQETQYF.

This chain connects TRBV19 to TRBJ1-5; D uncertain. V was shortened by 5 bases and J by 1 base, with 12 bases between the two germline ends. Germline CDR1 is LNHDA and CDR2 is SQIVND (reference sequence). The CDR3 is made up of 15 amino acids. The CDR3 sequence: CASSDSYSSNQPQHF. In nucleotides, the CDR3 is TGTGCCAGTAGTGATTCATACTCCAGCAATCAGCCCCAGCATTTT.

CDR3 in DNA: TGTGCCAGCAGTGAAGCTCGGTTTCCCTCCTCCTACGAGCAGTACTTC. It translates to CASSEARFPSSYEQYF. V and J are TRBV6-1 and TRBJ2-7; no firm D call. The CDR3 spans 16 residues. The V end lost 0 bases, the J end lost 0 bases, and 12 bases lay between the germline ends. Germline assignment: CDR1 MNHNS and CDR2 SASEGT.

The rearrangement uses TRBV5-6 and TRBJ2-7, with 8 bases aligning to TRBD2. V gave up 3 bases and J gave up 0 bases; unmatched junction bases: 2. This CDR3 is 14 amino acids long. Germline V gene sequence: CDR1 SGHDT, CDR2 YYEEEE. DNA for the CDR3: TGTGCCAGCAGCTCAGCGGGAGTCTCCTACGAGCAGTACTTC. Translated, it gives CASSSAGVSYEQYF.

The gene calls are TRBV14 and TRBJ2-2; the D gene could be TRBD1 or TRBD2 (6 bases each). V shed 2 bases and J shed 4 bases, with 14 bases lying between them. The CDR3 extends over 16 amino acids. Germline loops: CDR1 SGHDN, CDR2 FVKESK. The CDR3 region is CASSQYIGGSTGELFF. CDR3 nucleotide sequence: TGTGCCAGCAGCCAATATATCGGGGGCAGCACCGGGGAGCTGTTTTTT. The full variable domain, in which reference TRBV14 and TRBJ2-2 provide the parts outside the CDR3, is EAGVTQFPSHSVIEKGQTVTLRCDPISGHDNLYWYRRVMGKEIKFLLHFVKESKQDESGMPNNRFLAERTGGTYSTLKVQPAELEDSGVYFCASSQYIGGSTGELFFGEGSRLTVL.

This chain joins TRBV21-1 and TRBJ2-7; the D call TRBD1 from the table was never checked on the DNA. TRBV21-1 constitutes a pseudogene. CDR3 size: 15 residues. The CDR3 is CASEGISQGSYEQYF. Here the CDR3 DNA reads TGTGCCAGCGAGGGGATTTCACAGGGCAGCTACGAGCAGTACTTC.

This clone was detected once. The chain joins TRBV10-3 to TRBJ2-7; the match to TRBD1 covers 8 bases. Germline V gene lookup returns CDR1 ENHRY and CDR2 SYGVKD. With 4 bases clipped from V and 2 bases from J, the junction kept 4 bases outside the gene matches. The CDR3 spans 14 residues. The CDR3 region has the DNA TGTGCCATCAGTGGACAGGGGATGACCTACGAGCAGTACTTC. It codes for CAISGQGMTYEQYF.

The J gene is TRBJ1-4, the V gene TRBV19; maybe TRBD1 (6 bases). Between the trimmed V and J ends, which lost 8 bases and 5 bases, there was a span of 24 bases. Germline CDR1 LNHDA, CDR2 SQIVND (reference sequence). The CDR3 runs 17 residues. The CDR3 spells CASSPTVERGMNEKLFF. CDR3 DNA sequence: TGTGCCAGTTCGCCAACGGTAGAAAGGGGGATGAATGAAAAACTGTTTTTT.

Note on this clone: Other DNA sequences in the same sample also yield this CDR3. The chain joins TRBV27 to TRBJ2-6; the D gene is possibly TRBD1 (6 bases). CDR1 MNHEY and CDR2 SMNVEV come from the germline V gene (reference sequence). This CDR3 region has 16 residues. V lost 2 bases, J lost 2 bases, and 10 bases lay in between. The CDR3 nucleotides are TGTGCCAGCAGTTTAGTAGGGGGTGCTGGGGCCAACGTCCTGACTTTC. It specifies CASSLVGGAGANVLTF.

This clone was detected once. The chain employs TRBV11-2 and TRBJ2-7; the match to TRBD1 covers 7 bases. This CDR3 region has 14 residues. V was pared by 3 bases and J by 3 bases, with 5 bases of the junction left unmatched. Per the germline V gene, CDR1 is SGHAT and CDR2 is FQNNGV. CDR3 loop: CASSFAGTDYEQYF. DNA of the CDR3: TGTGCCAGCAGCTTCGCCGGGACAGACTACGAGCAGTACTTC. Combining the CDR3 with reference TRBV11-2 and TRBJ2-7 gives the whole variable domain EAGVAQSPRYKIIEKRQSVAFWCNPISGHATLYWYQQILGQGPKLLIQFQNNGVVDDSQLPKDRFSAERLKGVDSTLKIQPAKLEDSAVYLCASSFAGTDYEQYFGPGTRLTVT.

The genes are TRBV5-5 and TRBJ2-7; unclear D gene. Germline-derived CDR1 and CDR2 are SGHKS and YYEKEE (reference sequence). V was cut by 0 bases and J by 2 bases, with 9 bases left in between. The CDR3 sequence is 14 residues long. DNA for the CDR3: TGTGCCAGCAGCTTGGAGTTGCGGACCTACGAGCAGTACTTC. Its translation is CASSLELRTYEQYF.

CDR3 in DNA: TGTGCCAGCAGCTTGCTGATAGGGAGCTCCTACGAGCAGTACTTC. This codes for CASSLLIGSSYEQYF. The V call is TRBV11-2, the J call TRBJ2-7, with a tentative D call TRBD2 (5 bases). V lost 3 bases to trimming and J lost 0 bases, with 12 bases between them. The CDR3 runs to 15 residues. Germline V lookup: CDR1 SGHAT, CDR2 FQNNGV.

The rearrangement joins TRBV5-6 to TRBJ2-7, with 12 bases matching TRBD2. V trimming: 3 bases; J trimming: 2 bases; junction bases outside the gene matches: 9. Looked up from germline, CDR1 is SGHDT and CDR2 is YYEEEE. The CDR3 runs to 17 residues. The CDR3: CASSYYGPSGGAYEQYF. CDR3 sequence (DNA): TGTGCCAGCAGCTATTATGGGCCTAGCGGGGGGGCCTACGAGCAGTACTTC. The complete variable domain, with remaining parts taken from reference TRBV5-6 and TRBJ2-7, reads DAGVTQSPTHLIKTRGQQVTLRCSPKSGHDTVSWYQQALGQGPQFIFQYYEEEERQRGNFPDRFSGHQFPNYSSELNVNALLLGDSALYLCASSYYGPSGGAYEQYFGPGTRLTVT.

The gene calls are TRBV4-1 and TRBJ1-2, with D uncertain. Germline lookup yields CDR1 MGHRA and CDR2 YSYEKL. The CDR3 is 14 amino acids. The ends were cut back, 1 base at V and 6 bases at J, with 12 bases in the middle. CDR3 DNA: TGCGCCAGCAGCCAAGTAGTTTCCGGCAATGGCTACACCTTC. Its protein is CASSQVVSGNGYTF.

In DNA, the CDR3 is TGTGCCAGCACCCTTGAGGACAGGATCACAGATACGCAGTATTTT. This translates into CASTLEDRITDTQYF. The chain joins TRBV28 to TRBJ2-3; 7 nucleotides match TRBD1. The CDR3 sequence is 15 residues long. Germline V CDR1 and CDR2: MDHEN, SYDVKM. After removal of 7 bases from V and 2 bases from J, the junction contained 9 bases not matched to a gene.

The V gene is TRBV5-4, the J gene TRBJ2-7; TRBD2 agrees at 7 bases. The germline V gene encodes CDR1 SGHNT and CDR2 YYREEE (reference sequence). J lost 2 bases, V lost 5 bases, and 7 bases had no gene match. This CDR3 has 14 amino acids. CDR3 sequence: CASRESGAPYEQYF. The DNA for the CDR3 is TGTGCCAGCAGAGAGAGCGGGGCCCCCTACGAGCAGTACTTC.

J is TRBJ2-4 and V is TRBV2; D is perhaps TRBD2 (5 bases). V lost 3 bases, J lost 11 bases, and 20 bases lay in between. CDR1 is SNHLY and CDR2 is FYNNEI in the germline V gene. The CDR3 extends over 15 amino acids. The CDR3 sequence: CASSDDLRDGSLQYF. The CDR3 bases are TGTGCCAGCAGTGACGACTTGAGGGATGGAAGCCTTCAGTACTTC.

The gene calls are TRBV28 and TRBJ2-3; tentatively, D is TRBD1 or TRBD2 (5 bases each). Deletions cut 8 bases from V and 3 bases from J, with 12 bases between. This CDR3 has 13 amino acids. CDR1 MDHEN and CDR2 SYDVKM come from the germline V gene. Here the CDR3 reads CASGRQQTDTQYF. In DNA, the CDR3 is TGTGCCAGCGGGAGACAGCAAACAGATACGCAGTATTTT.

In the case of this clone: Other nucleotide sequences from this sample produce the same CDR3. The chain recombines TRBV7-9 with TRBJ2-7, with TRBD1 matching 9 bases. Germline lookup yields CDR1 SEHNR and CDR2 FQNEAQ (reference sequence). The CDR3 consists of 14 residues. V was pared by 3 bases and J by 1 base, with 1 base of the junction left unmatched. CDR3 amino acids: CASSLGTGSYEQYF. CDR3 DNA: TGTGCCAGCAGCTTGGGGACAGGGTCCTACGAGCAGTACTTC.

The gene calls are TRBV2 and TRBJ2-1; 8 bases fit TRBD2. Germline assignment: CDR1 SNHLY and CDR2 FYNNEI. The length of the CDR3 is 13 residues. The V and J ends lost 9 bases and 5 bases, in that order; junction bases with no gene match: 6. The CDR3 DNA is TGTGCCAGACCTTTAGCGGGAAACAATGAGCAGTTCTTC. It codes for CARPLAGNNEQFF.

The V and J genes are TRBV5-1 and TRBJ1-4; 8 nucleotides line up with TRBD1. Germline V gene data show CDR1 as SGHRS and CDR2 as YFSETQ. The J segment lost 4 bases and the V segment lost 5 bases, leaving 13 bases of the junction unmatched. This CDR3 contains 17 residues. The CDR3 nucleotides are TGCGCCAGCAGTTATATGTTCGGACAGGGTGATAATGAAAAACTGTTTTTT. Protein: CASSYMFGQGDNEKLFF.

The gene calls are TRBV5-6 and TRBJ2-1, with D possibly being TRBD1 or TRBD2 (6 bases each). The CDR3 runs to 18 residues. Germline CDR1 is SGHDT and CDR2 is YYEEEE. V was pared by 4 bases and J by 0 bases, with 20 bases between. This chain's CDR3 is CASSGGQSDLRSYNEQFF. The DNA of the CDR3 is TGTGCCAGCAGCGGGGGGCAGAGTGATTTACGCTCCTACAATGAGCAGTTCTTC.

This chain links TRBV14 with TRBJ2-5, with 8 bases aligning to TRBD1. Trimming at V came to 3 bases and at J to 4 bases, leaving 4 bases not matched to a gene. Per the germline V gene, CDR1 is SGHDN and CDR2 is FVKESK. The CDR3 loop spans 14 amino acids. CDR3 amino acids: CASSQPGGRETQYF. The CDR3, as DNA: TGTGCCAGCAGCCAGCCAGGGGGCCGAGAGACCCAGTACTTC.

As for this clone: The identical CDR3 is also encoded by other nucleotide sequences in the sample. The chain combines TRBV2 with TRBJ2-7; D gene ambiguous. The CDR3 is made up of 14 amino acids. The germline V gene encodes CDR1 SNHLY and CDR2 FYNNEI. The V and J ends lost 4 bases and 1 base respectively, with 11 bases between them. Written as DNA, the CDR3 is TGTGCCAGCAGTGTTGGTGGCGAATCCTACGAGCAGTACTTC. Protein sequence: CASSVGGESYEQYF.

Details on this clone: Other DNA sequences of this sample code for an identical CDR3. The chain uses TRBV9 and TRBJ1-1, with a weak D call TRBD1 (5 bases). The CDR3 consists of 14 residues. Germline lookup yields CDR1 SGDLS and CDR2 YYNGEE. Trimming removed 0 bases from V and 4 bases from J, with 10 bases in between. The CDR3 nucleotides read TGTGCCAGCAGCGTAGGAGGGGTTGGCACTGAAGCTTTCTTT. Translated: CASSVGGVGTEAFF.

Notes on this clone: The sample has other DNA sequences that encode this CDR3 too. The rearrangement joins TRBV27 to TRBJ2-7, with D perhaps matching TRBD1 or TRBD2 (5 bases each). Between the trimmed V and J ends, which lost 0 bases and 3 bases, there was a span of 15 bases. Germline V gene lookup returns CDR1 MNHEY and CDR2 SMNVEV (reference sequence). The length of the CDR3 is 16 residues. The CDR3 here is CASSLSPGTGFYEQYF. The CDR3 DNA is TGTGCCAGCAGTTTATCCCCTGGGACCGGGTTCTACGAGCAGTACTTC.